Shown below are 30 T cell receptor beta chains from a single sample sequenced in a study of shared clonotypes between healthy human individuals. Clones were read by immunoSEQ multiplex PCR, and TCRdb kept only the in-frame ones, dropping some. The repertoire holds around 700,000 clones, with approximately 79% as singletons. The sequenced sample consisted of memory CD4+ T cells sorted from blood. The sample's subset: CD45RA-negative fraction. These receptors all come from a woman aged 25 to 39 in good health.

The V and J genes are TRBV5-1 and TRBJ2-5, with 9 bases matching TRBD2. V trimming: 2 bases; J trimming: 5 bases; junction bases outside the gene matches: 4. Germline assignment: CDR1 SGHRS and CDR2 YFSETQ. The CDR3 runs to 14 residues. The CDR3 sequence: CASSFLAGVETQYF. CDR3 DNA sequence: TGCGCCAGCAGCTTCTTAGCGGGAGTTGAGACCCAGTACTTC.

The J gene is TRBJ2-3, the V gene TRBV28; D is ambiguous. V was cut by 3 bases and J by 1 base, with 14 bases left in between. CDR3 length equals 16 residues. In germline, CDR1 is MDHEN, CDR2 SYDVKM. CDR3 region: CASSFFRYGGTDTQYF. The CDR3 DNA is TGTGCCAGCAGTTTTTTTCGTTACGGCGGCACAGATACGCAGTATTTT.

The chain uses TRBV11-2 and TRBJ1-1, with a tentative D call TRBD1 (5 bases). Trimming took 5 bases from V and 6 from J, leaving 16 bases between them. The CDR3 spans 14 residues. The germline gives CDR1 SGHAT, CDR2 FQNNGV. CDR3 nucleotide sequence: TGTGCCAGCAGCGAAACCGGGACGTTTCCTGAAGCTTTCTTT. This codes for CASSETGTFPEAFF.

The V and J genes are TRBV29-1 and TRBJ2-3; TRBD2 matches at 15 bases. This CDR3 region has 15 residues. The V segment lost 7 bases and the J segment 4 bases; nucleotides outside the gene matches: 6. Germline V CDR1 and CDR2: SQVTM, ANQGSEA. The CDR3 protein is CSAKGLAGGSDTQYF. CDR3 DNA: TGCAGCGCTAAGGGACTAGCGGGAGGCTCAGATACGCAGTATTTT.

The chain is built from TRBV7-7 and TRBJ1-1; no definite D call. V lost 1 base, J lost 2 bases, and 5 bases lay in between. The germline CDR1 and CDR2 sequences are SSHAT and FNYEAQ (reference sequence). The CDR3 runs 13 residues. The CDR3 DNA reads TGTGCCAGCAGCTTAGGGGCTAACACTGAAGCTTTCTTT. Protein sequence: CASSLGANTEAFF.

This clone was seen just once. V and J are TRBV20-1 and TRBJ2-1; D gene ambiguous. The CDR3 consists of 11 residues. V lost 5 bases and J 4 bases, leaving 6 bases between the germline ends. Germline V gene sequence: CDR1 DFQATT, CDR2 SNEGSKA (reference sequence). CDR3 region: CSAHAYNEQFF. The CDR3 DNA sequence: TGCAGTGCTCACGCGTACAATGAGCAGTTCTTC.

This clone was observed at least ten times. This chain links TRBV28 with TRBJ1-5; 7 positions agree with TRBD1. CDR3 length equals 18 residues. Germline V lookup: CDR1 MDHEN, CDR2 SYDVKM. J was trimmed by 7 bases and V by 4 bases; bases with no gene match: 19. CDR3 DNA: TGTGCCAGCAGTTACGGAGGGGTCGACAGGGCGGGAAGGCAGCCCCAGCATTTT. Translated: CASSYGGVDRAGRQPQHF.

This rearrangement joins TRBV5-4 to TRBJ1-2; D not resolved. V was cut by 0 bases and J by 6 bases, with 9 bases left in between. From germline, CDR1 is SGHNT and CDR2 YYREEE (reference sequence). The CDR3 sequence is 13 residues long. CDR3 DNA: TGTGCCAGCAGCTTGGCTCAGGCCCATGGCTACACCTTC. Amino acids: CASSLAQAHGYTF.

The chain joins TRBV6-4 to TRBJ1-6; D is unresolved. The germline V and J ends were trimmed by 6 bases and 7 bases, with 13 bases remaining between them. The CDR3 sequence is 14 residues long. Germline CDR1 is MRHNA and CDR2 is SNTAGT. This CDR3 reads CASRADPGNSPLHF. The CDR3 nucleotides are TGTGCCAGCAGGGCGGATCCGGGAAATTCACCCCTCCACTTT.

At least ten counts were recorded for this clone. This rearrangement joins TRBV18 to TRBJ2-1; 12 bases fit TRBD2. In germline, CDR1 is KGHSH, CDR2 LQKENI. V dropped 6 bases and J dropped 6; count of bases not matched to a gene: 12. The CDR3 covers 17 residues. The CDR3: CASSRTSGILGSNEQFF. Written as DNA, the CDR3 is TGTGCCAGCTCCAGGACTAGCGGGATCTTAGGGAGCAATGAGCAGTTCTTC.

This rearrangement joins TRBV19 to TRBJ2-7; 8 bases fit TRBD1. The junction had 8 bases not matched to a gene; V was cut back by 5 bases and J by 2 bases. CDR1 and CDR2 (germline): LNHDA, SQIVND (reference sequence). The CDR3 loop spans 15 amino acids. This CDR3 reads CASSAIDRGAYEQYF. The CDR3 bases are TGTGCCAGTAGTGCGATCGACAGGGGAGCCTACGAGCAGTACTTC.

The V call is TRBV7-9, the J call TRBJ2-5; D is unclear. The V end lost 1 base, the J end lost 1 base, and 7 bases lay between the germline ends. Germline V gene data show CDR1 as SEHNR and CDR2 as FQNEAQ (reference sequence). This CDR3 is built from 14 residues. CDR3 sequence reads: CASSLESVQETQYF. The CDR3 DNA reads as TGTGCCAGCAGCTTAGAGAGCGTCCAAGAGACCCAGTACTTC.

Only one count was recorded for this clone. Distinct nucleotide sequences in the sample also encode this CDR3. This chain connects TRBV18 to TRBJ2-5, with D possibly TRBD1 on 5 matching bases. Germline V gene sequence: CDR1 KGHSH, CDR2 LQKENI. This CDR3 spans 14 amino acids. V shed 6 bases and J shed 2 bases, with 13 bases lying between them. DNA of the CDR3: TGTGCCAGCTCTCCGCGACAGTTTCAAGAGACCCAGTACTTC. Protein sequence: CASSPRQFQETQYF.

The chain combines TRBV27 with TRBJ2-7; D may be TRBD1 (5 bases). Germline CDR1 is MNHEY and CDR2 is SMNVEV (reference sequence). Trimming took off 4 bases at V and 6 bases at J, with 16 bases between the two ends. This CDR3 has 14 residues. CDR3: CASSSTDSFCEQYF. CDR3 DNA sequence: TGTGCCAGCAGTTCCACTGACAGTTTTTGCGAGCAGTACTTC.

The chain uses TRBV7-8 and TRBJ2-5, with D possibly matching TRBD2 (6 bases). The germline V gene encodes CDR1 SGHVS and CDR2 FQNEAQ. CDR3 size: 16 residues. V was shortened by 2 bases and J by 1 base, with 14 bases between the two germline ends. CDR3 in DNA: TGTGCCAGCAGCTTATCCCCAGCGGGTCTCCAAGAGACCCAGTACTTC. Its protein is CASSLSPAGLQETQYF.

The V and J genes are TRBV7-9 and TRBJ2-5; D perhaps matches TRBD2 (5 bases). Germline CDR1 SEHNR, CDR2 FQNEAQ (reference sequence). The V end was cut by 3 bases, the J end by 4 bases, with 9 bases between. This CDR3 contains 13 residues. The CDR3 DNA sequence: TGTGCCAGCAGCTTCCGGGATCCAGAGACCCAGTACTTC. Its translation: CASSFRDPETQYF.

The genes are TRBV7-2 and TRBJ1-2; D is uncertain. V was shortened by 1 base and J by 0 bases, with 12 bases between the two germline ends. CDR3 length equals 16 residues. From germline, CDR1 is SGHTA and CDR2 FQGNSA. CDR3 in amino acids: CASSLDSSPTNYGYTF. Written as DNA, the CDR3 is TGTGCCAGCAGCTTAGATAGTTCCCCCACTAACTATGGCTACACCTTC.

This rearrangement joins TRBV5-1 to TRBJ2-2, with a weak D call TRBD2 (6 bases). Between the trimmed V and J ends, which lost 0 bases and 3 bases, there was a span of 6 bases. Germline V gene lookup returns CDR1 SGHRS and CDR2 YFSETQ. There are 14 residues in the CDR3. CDR3 DNA: TGCGCCAGCAGCTTGGAGCGGGACACCGGGGAGCTGTTTTTT. It is translated as CASSLERDTGELFF. Combining the CDR3 with reference TRBV5-1 and TRBJ2-2 gives the whole variable domain KAGVTQTPRYLIKTRGQQVTLSCSPISGHRSVSWYQQTPGQGLQFLFEYFSETQRNKGNFPGRFSGRQFSNSRSEMNVSTLELGDSALYLCASSLERDTGELFFGEGSRLTVL.

In regard to this clone: The same CDR3 is also encoded by other DNA sequences in this sample. The rearrangement links TRBV6-5 to TRBJ1-1; D may be TRBD1 (5 bases). CDR1 MNHEY and CDR2 SVGAGI come from the germline V gene. CDR3 length: 11 residues. V shed 0 bases and J shed 11 bases, with 7 bases lying between them. The CDR3 DNA is TGTGCCAGCAGTTACTCGGGGGGGGCTTTCTTT. Translating it yields CASSYSGGAFF.

The V gene is TRBV4-1, the J gene TRBJ2-3; tentatively, D is TRBD2 (5 bases). There are 14 residues in the CDR3. Trimming shortened V by 6 bases and J by 2 bases, and 12 bases separated the two germline ends. From germline, CDR1 is MGHRA and CDR2 YSYEKL. The CDR3 DNA reads TGCGCCAGCAGTCGAAGAGCGGACACAGATACGCAGTATTTT. This translates into CASSRRADTDTQYF.

This clone was observed a handful of times. The chain has TRBV11-3 and TRBJ2-1; D unresolved. Germline loops: CDR1 SGHNT, CDR2 YENEEA. There are 13 residues in the CDR3. V lost 1 base and J 10 bases, leaving 11 bases between the germline ends. CDR3 DNA sequence: TGTGCCAGCAGCTTAGGAGGAATGGGGGAGCAGTTCTTC. The encoded protein is CASSLGGMGEQFF.

The chain carries TRBV5-1 and TRBJ1-2, with TRBD1 as a possible D gene (5 bases). This CDR3 has 14 amino acids. The ends were cut back, 0 bases at V and 7 bases at J, with 13 bases in the middle. Germline V gene sequence: CDR1 SGHRS, CDR2 YFSETQ. The CDR3 loop reads CASSLGRGDSGYTF. In DNA form, the CDR3 reads TGCGCCAGCAGCTTGGGTCGCGGGGACTCTGGCTACACCTTC.

This clone has more than one count but fewer than ten. V is TRBV28 and J is TRBJ2-3; weak D call: TRBD2 (6 bases). The germline V gene encodes CDR1 MDHEN and CDR2 SYDVKM. The CDR3 contains 14 residues. The ends were cut back, 7 bases at V and 4 bases at J, with 15 bases in the middle. The CDR3 DNA sequence: TGTGCCAGCAACCCCCCCGGGAGCTCAGATACGCAGTATTTT. Its protein is CASNPPGSSDTQYF.

The chain uses TRBV28 and TRBJ1-5; TRBD1 agrees at 7 bases. Trimming removed 1 base from V and 4 bases from J; junction bases left unmatched: 4. CDR1 and CDR2 (germline): MDHEN, SYDVKM. The CDR3 contains 15 residues. The CDR3: CASSLSTGWNQPQHF. CDR3 nucleotide sequence: TGTGCCAGCAGTTTATCGACAGGGTGGAATCAGCCCCAGCATTTT.

This clone was counted a few times. The chain employs TRBV28 and TRBJ2-3, with TRBD2 as a possible D gene (6 bases). The CDR3 runs 18 residues. In germline, CDR1 is MDHEN, CDR2 SYDVKM. Trimming removed 3 bases at V and 1 base at J, with 20 bases between. The CDR3 region is CASSFLGGWASGTDTQYF. Here the CDR3 DNA reads TGTGCCAGCAGTTTTTTGGGGGGATGGGCTAGCGGCACAGATACGCAGTATTTT.

This clone was observed a few times. The V and J genes are TRBV2 and TRBJ1-5; no reliable D call. V was cut by 7 bases and J by 2 bases, with 12 bases left in between. There are 14 residues in the CDR3. Germline CDR1 is SNHLY and CDR2 is FYNNEI. Written as DNA, the CDR3 is TGTGCCAGCACCCTGGGGAGGGGCAATCAGCCCCAGCATTTT. This gives the protein CASTLGRGNQPQHF.

The rearrangement links TRBV25-1 to TRBJ2-5; 7 positions match TRBD1. J gave up 2 bases and V 5 bases, and 5 bases lay outside the gene matches. This CDR3 spans 14 amino acids. Germline-derived CDR1 and CDR2 are MGHDK and SYGVNS. The DNA of the CDR3 is TGTGCCAGCAGTCAGCGACAGGGACAAGAGACCCAGTACTTC. Its translation is CASSQRQGQETQYF.

The V call is TRBV6-5, the J call TRBJ1-5, with 8 positions matching TRBD1. Unmatched junction bases numbered 4, after V lost 8 bases and J lost 4 bases. CDR1 and CDR2 (germline): MNHEY, SVGAGI. CDR3 size: 13 residues. The CDR3 DNA is TGTGCCAGCGGGAGACAGGGGAATCAGCCCCAGCATTTT. This codes for CASGRQGNQPQHF.

This chain uses TRBV7-2 with TRBJ2-2, with 8 nucleotides matching TRBD2. V was clipped by 4 bases and J by 5 bases; unmatched bases: 3. Germline lookup yields CDR1 SGHTA and CDR2 FQGNSA. The CDR3 length is 14 residues. CDR3 loop: CASSSRLATGELFF. The DNA of the CDR3 is TGTGCCAGCAGCTCCAGACTAGCGACCGGGGAGCTGTTTTTT.

CDR3 in amino acids: CTSSQYRPQETQYF. CDR3 nucleotides: TGCACCAGCAGCCAGTACCGACCGCAAGAGACCCAGTACTTC. V and J are TRBV1 and TRBJ2-5. TRBV1 corresponds to a pseudogene. The CDR3 extends over 14 amino acids.